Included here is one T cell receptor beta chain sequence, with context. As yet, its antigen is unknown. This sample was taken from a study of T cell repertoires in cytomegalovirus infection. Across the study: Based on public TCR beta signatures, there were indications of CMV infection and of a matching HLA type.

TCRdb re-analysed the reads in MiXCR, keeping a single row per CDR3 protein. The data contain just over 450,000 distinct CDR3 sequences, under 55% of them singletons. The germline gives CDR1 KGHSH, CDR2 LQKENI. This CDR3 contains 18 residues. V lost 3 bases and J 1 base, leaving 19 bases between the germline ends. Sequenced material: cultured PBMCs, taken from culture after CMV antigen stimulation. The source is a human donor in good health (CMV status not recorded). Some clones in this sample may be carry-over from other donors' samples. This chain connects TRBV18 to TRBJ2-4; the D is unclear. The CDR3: CASSPLHGSHWAKNIQYF. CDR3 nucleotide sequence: TGTGCCAGCTCACCGTTACATGGGTCTCATTGGGCCAAAAACATTCAGTACTTC.